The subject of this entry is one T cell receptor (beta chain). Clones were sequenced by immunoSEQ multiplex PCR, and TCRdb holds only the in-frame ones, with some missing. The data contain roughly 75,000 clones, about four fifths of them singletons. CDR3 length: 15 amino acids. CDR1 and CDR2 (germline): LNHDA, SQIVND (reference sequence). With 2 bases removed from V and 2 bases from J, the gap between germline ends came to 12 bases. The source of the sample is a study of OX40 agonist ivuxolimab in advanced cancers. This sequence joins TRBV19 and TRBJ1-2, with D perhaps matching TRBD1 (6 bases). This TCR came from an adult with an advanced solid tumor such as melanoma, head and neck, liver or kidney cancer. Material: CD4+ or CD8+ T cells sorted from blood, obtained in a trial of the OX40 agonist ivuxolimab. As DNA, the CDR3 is TGTGCCAGTAGTATAAATAGACAGGTGAACTATGGCTACACCTTC. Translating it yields CASSINRQVNYGYTF.